This entry is about one T cell receptor (beta chain). The data belong to a study of human versus mouse CDR3 diversity and MHC coevolution. Assay used: immunoSEQ multiplex PCR; TCRdb lists only in-frame clones, some missing. Of about 83,000 clones listed, less than 95% were seen once; the top ten hold approximately 0.15%. Naive CD4 T cells were sorted as CD45RO-negative, CD62L-positive. Germline CDR1 is ENHRY and CDR2 is SYGVKD. J was trimmed by 3 bases and V by 7 bases; bases with no gene match: 5. This CDR3 contains 14 residues. The receptor comes from a person between 25 and 70 years old in good health. V gene TRBV10-3 combines with J gene TRBJ2-3, with 9 bases fitting TRBD1. Source material: naive CD4+ T cells from blood. Described subset: CD45RO-negative CD62L-positive naive CD4 T cells. This CDR3 reads CAIKNRGPTDTQYF. The CDR3 DNA reads as TGTGCCATCAAAAACAGGGGGCCTACAGATACGCAGTATTTT.